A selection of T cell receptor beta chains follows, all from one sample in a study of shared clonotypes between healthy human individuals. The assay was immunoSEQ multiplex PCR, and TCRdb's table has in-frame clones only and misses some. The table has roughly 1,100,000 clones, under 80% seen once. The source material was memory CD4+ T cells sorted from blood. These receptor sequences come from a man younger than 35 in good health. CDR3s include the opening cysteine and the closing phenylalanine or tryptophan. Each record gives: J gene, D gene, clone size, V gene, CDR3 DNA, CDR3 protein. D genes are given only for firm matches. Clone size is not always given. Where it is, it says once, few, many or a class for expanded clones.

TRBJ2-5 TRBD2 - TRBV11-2 TGTGCCAGCAGCTTAGGGGGGGGTGTTCAAGAGACCCAGTACTTC CASSLGGGVQETQYF
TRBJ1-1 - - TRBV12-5 TGTGCTAGTGGTTTGGGCGAATCGAACACTGAAGCTTTCTTT CASGLGESNTEAFF
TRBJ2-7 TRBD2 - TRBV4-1 TGCGCCAGCAGCCAAGATCGGGCTAGCGGTTCCCGCGGGGAGCAGTACTTC CASSQDRASGSRGEQYF
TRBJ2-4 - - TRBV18 TGTGCCAGCTCATCACTAGCCAAAAACATTCAGTACTTC CASSSLAKNIQYF
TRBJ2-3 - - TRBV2 TGTGCCAGCAGTCTAGTGTTTGGGACAGATACGCAGTATTTT CASSLVFGTDTQYF
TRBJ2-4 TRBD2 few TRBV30 TGTGCCTGGAGGGCAGGGAGGGACATTCAGTACTTC CAWRAGRDIQYF
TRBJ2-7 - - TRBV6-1 TGTGCCAGCAGTGAAGTAGGGGGAAGTAGTCTCTACGAGCAGTACTTC CASSEVGGSSLYEQYF
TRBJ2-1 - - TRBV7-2 TGTGCCAGCAGCTTAAGATCAGGGTATTATGAGCAGTTCTTC CASSLRSGYYEQFF
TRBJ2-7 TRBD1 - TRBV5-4 TGTGCCAGCAGCCCGAGACAGGGGAAGGGTGGCGAGCAGTACTTC CASSPRQGKGGEQYF
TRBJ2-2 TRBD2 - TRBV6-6 TGTGCCAGCACCCACCCGGGGGGGAACACCGGGGAGCTGTTTTTT CASTHPGGNTGELFF
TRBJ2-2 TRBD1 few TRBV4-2 TGTGCCAGCAGCCAGACCGACAGGGGGCGAACCGGGGAGCTGTTTTTT CASSQTDRGRTGELFF
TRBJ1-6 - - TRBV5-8 TGTGCCAGCAGCGCCACTTTTGGGGCTAATTCACCCCTCCACTTT CASSATFGANSPLHF
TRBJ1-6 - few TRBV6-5 TGTGCCAGCAGTATGGGCGACAGACAAAATTCACCCCTCCACTTT CASSMGDRQNSPLHF
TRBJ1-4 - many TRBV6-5 TGTGCCAGCAGGTCGCCGAACGAAAAACTGTTTTTT CASRSPNEKLFF
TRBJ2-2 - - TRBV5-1 TGCGCCAGCAGCTTGGAGGCAGGGAAAGGCGGGGAGCTGTTTTTT CASSLEAGKGGELFF
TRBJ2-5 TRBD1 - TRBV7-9 TGTGCCAGCAGGGGTTACAGGGGGCGAGAGACCCAGTACTTC CASRGYRGRETQYF
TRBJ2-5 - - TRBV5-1 TGCGCCAGCAGCGGAGGACAGATCCAAGAGACCCAGTACTTC CASSGGQIQETQYF
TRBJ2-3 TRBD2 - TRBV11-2 TGTGCCAGCAGCTTAGATGGGAGGGGCACAGATACGCAGTATTTT CASSLDGRGTDTQYF
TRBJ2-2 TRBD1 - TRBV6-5 TGTGCCAGCAGGCAAGGGGGCGCCGGGGAGCTGTTTTTT CASRQGGAGELFF
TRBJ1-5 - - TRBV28 TGTGCCAGCAGTCTGGCCGGGGTCCTTCATCAGCCCCAGCATTTT CASSLAGVLHQPQHF
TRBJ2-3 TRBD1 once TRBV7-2 TGTGCCAGCAGCCAAAACCGGATGGCGGGACAGGGGGCGAGGGATACGCAGTATTTT CASSQNRMAGQGARDTQYF
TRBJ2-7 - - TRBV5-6 TGTGCCAGCAGCCGAAAGGACGGCTACGAGCAGTACTTC CASSRKDGYEQYF
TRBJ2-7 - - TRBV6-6 TGTGCCAGCAGCCTCTCGGCCCCCGGGGACTACGAGCAGTACTTC CASSLSAPGDYEQYF
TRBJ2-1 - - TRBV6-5 TGTGCCAGCAGTTATAGGGCGAAAAATGAGCAGTTCTTC CASSYRAKNEQFF
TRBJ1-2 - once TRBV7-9 TGTGCCAGCAGCCGAGCCCAGGGGCAAGGAAACTATGGCTACACCTTC CASSRAQGQGNYGYTF
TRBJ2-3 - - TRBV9 TGTGCCAGCAGCGTAGCTGGGGAGACAGATACGCAGTATTTT CASSVAGETDTQYF
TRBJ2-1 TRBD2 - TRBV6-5 TGTGCCAGCAGTCCCGCGGGAGTAATGGACAATGAGCAGTTCTTC CASSPAGVMDNEQFF